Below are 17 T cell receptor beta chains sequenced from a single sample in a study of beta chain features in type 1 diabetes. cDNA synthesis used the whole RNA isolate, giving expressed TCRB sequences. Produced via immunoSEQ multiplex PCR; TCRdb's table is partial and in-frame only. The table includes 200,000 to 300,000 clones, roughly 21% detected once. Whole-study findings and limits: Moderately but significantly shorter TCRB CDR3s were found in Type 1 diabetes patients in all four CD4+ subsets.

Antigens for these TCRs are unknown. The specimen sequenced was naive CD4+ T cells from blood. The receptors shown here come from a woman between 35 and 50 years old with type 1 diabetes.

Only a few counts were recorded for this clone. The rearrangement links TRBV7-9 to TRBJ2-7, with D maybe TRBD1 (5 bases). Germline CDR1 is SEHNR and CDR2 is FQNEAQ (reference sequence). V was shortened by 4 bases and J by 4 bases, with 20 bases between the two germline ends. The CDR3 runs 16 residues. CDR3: CASSSRTGQGGYEQYF. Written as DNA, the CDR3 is TGTGCCAGCAGCTCACGGACGGGTCAGGGCGGATACGAGCAGTACTTC.

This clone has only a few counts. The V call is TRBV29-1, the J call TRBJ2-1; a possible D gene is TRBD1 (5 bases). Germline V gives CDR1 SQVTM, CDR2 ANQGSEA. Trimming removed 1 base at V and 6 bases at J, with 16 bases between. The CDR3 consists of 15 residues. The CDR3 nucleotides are TGCAGCGTTGAAGGGGTGGGGCCGCGCCCCAATGAGCAGTTCTTC. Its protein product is CSVEGVGPRPNEQFF.

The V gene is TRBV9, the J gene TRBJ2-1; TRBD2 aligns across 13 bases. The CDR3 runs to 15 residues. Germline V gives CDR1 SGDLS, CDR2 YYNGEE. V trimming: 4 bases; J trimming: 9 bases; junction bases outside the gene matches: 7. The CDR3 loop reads CASSTGLAGAVEQFF. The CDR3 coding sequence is TGTGCCAGCAGCACAGGACTAGCGGGAGCGGTTGAGCAGTTCTTC.

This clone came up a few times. CDR3 coding DNA: TGTGCCACCAGCAGAGTAAGGCTAGAGGGACCCCAGCATTTT. This encodes CATSRVRLEGPQHF. V and J are TRBV15 and TRBJ1-5, with D unclear. The germline CDR1 and CDR2 sequences are LNHNV and YYDKDF (reference sequence). The length of the CDR3 is 14 residues. Trimming pared 1 base from V and 10 bases from J, leaving 14 bases between.

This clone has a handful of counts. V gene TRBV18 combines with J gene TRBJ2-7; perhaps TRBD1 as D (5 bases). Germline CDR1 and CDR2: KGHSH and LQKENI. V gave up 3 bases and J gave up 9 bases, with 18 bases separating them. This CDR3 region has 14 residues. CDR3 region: CASSPQDTTPGQYF. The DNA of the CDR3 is TGTGCCAGCTCACCGCAGGACACCACGCCAGGGCAGTACTTC.

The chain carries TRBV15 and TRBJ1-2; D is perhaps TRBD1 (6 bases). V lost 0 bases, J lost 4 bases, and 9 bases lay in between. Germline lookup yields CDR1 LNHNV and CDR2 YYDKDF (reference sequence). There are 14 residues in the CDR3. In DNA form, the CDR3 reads TGTGCCACCAGCAGAGAGACAGGAGTCTATGGCTACACCTTC. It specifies CATSRETGVYGYTF.

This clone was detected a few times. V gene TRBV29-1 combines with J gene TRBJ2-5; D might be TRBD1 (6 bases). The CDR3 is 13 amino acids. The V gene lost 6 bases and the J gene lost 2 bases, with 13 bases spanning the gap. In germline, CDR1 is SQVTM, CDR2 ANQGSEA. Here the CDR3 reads CSVLTTGQETQYF. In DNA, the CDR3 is TGCAGCGTCCTCACGACAGGTCAAGAGACCCAGTACTTC.

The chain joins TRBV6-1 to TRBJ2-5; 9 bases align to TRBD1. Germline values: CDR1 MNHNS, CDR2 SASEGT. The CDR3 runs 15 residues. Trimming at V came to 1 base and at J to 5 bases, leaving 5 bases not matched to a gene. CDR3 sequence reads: CASSEGGQGHETQYF. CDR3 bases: TGTGCCAGCAGTGAAGGGGGACAGGGCCACGAGACCCAGTACTTC.

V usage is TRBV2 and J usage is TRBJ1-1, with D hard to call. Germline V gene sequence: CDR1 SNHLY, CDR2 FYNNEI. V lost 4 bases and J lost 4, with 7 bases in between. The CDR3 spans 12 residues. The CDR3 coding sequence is TGTGCCAGCAGTGTCGACACCACTGAAGCTTTCTTT. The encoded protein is CASSVDTTEAFF.

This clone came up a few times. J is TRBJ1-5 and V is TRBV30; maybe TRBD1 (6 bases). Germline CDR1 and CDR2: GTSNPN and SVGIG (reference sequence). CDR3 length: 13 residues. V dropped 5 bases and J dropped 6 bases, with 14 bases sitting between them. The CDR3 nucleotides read TGTGCCTGGGCTACAGGGTTTCTTCAGCCCCAGCATTTT. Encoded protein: CAWATGFLQPQHF.

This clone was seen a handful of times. The CDR3 reads CASSLLAGPYNEQFF. The DNA of the CDR3 is TGTGCCAGCAGCCTCCTGGCGGGACCCTACAATGAGCAGTTCTTC. This chain uses TRBV7-2 with TRBJ2-1, with D possibly TRBD2 on 6 matching bases. CDR3 length equals 15 residues. Germline CDR1 reads SGHTA; CDR2 reads FQGNSA. V was pared by 5 bases and J by 2 bases, with 13 bases between.

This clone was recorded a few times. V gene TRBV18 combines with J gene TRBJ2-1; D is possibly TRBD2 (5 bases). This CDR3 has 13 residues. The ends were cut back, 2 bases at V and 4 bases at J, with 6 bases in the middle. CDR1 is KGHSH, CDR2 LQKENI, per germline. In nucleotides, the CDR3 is TGTGCCAGCTCACCAGGACTTTACAATGAGCAGTTCTTC. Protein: CASSPGLYNEQFF.

CDR3 loop: CASSLVQGNTEAFF. CDR3 DNA sequence: TGTGCCAGCAGCTTGGTCCAGGGGAACACTGAAGCTTTCTTT. The J gene is TRBJ1-1, the V gene TRBV7-9; TRBD1 is a possible D gene (5 bases). V was cut by 3 bases and J by 1 base, with 9 bases left in between. Germline-derived CDR1 and CDR2 are SEHNR and FQNEAQ (reference sequence). CDR3 length equals 14 residues.

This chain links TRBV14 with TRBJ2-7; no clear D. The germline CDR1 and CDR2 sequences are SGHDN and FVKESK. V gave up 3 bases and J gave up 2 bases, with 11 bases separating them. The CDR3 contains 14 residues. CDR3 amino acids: CASSQFRGTYEQYF. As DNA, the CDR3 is TGTGCCAGCAGCCAGTTTCGAGGAACCTACGAGCAGTACTTC.

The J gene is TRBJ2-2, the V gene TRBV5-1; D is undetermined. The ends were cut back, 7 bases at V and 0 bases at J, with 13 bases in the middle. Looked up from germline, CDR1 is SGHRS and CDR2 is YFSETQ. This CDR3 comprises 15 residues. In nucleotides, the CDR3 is TGCGCCAGCGGCTCTCAAGCTTCGAACACCGGGGAGCTGTTTTTT. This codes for CASGSQASNTGELFF.

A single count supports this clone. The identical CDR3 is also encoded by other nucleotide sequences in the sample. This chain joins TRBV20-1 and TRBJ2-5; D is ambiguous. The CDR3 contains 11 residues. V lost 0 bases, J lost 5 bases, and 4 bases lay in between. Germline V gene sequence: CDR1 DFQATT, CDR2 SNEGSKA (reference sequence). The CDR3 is CSARDRETQYF. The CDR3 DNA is TGCAGTGCTAGAGATCGTGAGACCCAGTACTTC.

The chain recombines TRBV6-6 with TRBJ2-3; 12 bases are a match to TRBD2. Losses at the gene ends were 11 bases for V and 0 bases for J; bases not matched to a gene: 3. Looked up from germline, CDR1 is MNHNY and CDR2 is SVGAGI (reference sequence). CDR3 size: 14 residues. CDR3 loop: CALAGGPSTDTQYF. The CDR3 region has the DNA TGTGCCCTAGCGGGGGGGCCGAGCACAGATACGCAGTATTTT.